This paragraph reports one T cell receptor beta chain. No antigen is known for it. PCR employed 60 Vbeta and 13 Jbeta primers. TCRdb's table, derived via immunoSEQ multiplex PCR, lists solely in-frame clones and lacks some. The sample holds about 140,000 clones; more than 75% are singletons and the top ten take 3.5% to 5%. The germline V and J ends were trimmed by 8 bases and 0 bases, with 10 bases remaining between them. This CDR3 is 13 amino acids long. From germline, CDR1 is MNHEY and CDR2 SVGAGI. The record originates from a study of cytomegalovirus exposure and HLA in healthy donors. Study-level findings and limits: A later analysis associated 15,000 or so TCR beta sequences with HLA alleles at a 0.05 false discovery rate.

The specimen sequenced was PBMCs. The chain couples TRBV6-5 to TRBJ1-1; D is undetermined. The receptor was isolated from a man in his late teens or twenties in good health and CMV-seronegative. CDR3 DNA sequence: TGTGCCAGCGGACTAGTTGTGAACACTGAAGCTTTCTTT. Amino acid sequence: CASGLVVNTEAFF.